This TCR beta chain was found in a study of T cell repertoires in cytomegalovirus infection. About the research overall: Matching HLA type and CMV infection were both indicated by public TCR beta signatures. General observations from the study: Adding up the frequency of public TCR beta families identified people who carried CMV plus the relevant HLA. Dominant in the ex vivo response were TCR beta clonotypes restricted by HLA-C and specific for CMV.

V was clipped by 1 base and J by 7 bases, with 16 bases between them. The CDR3 runs to 15 residues. The germline gives CDR1 MGHRA, CDR2 YSYEKL. With respect to this clonotype: Its antigen is unidentified.

TCRdb re-analysed the reads in MiXCR, keeping a single row per CDR3 protein. The table lists roughly 250,000 distinct CDR3 sequences, 20% to 25% of them singletons. The specimen was CD8+ T cells from PBMCs. This clonotype originated in a human donor in good health (CMV status not recorded). Some clones in this sample may be carry-over from other donors' samples. The chain employs TRBV4-1 and TRBJ2-5; TRBD2 is a possible D gene (5 bases). CDR3 in amino acids: CASSQGESGPGTQYF. In nucleotides, the CDR3 is TGCGCCAGCAGCCAAGGGGAAAGCGGTCCGGGGACCCAGTACTTC.